The 24 T cell receptor beta chains reported below all come from one sample, sequenced in a study of OX40 agonist ivuxolimab in advanced cancers. The data were produced by immunoSEQ multiplex PCR, yet TCRdb's version contains in-frame clones alone and is incomplete. The sample consists of 60,000 to 85,000 clones, around 86% of them appearing once. The sequencing here drew on CD4+ or CD8+ T cells sorted from blood, taken in a trial of the OX40 agonist ivuxolimab. The receptors shown here come from an adult with an advanced solid tumor such as melanoma, head and neck, liver or kidney cancer.

V and J are TRBV7-2 and TRBJ1-5; D is uncertain. Germline loops: CDR1 SGHTA, CDR2 FQGNSA. This CDR3 is built from 14 residues. Deletions cut 5 bases from V and 0 bases from J, with 8 bases between. The CDR3: CASSLSSSNQPQHF. CDR3 DNA sequence: TGTGCCAGCAGCCTCTCAAGTAGCAATCAGCCCCAGCATTTT.

V gene TRBV6-5 combines with J gene TRBJ2-7, with 9 bases identical to TRBD1. Trimming took 2 bases from V and 7 from J; bases not matched to a gene: 12. Germline CDR1 and CDR2: MNHEY and SVGAGI. This CDR3 has 16 residues. The CDR3: CASSYLAGTGLTEQYF. As DNA, the CDR3 is TGTGCCAGCAGTTACCTCGCCGGGACAGGGCTTACTGAGCAGTACTTC.

The V call is TRBV9, the J call TRBJ2-1; possible D gene TRBD1, 5 bases. This CDR3 spans 13 amino acids. The germline V gene has CDR1 SGDLS and CDR2 YYNGEE. V shed 0 bases and J shed 9 bases, with 10 bases lying between them. The chain's CDR3 is CASSVALQGEQFF. In DNA form, the CDR3 reads TGTGCCAGCAGCGTAGCTCTGCAGGGTGAGCAGTTCTTC. Variable domain in full (rest from reference TRBV9 and TRBJ2-1): DSGVTQTPKHLITATGQRVTLRCSPRSGDLSVYWYQQSLDQGLQFLIQYYNGEERAKGNILERFSAQQFPDLHSELNLSSLELGDSALYFCASSVALQGEQFFGPGTRLTVL.

The V call is TRBV15, the J call TRBJ1-6; 8 positions agree with TRBD1. This CDR3 has 15 residues. Trimming at V came to 6 bases and at J to 6 bases, leaving 7 bases not matched to a gene. Germline-derived CDR1 and CDR2 are LNHNV and YYDKDF (reference sequence). CDR3 nucleotides: TGTGCCACCAGACTGGACAGGGCGGGTAATTCACCCCTCCACTTT. Translating gives CATRLDRAGNSPLHF.

V usage is TRBV7-9 and J usage is TRBJ2-5; the D is unclear. V lost 5 bases and J 5 bases, leaving 6 bases between the germline ends. This CDR3 has 11 residues. Germline values: CDR1 SEHNR, CDR2 FQNEAQ (reference sequence). The CDR3 reads CASSREETQYF. DNA for the CDR3: TGTGCCAGCAGCCGAGAGGAGACCCAGTACTTC.

The chain is built from TRBV4-1 and TRBJ2-3, with D tentatively TRBD1 (6 bases). CDR3 size: 15 residues. V lost 4 bases and J 4 bases, leaving 15 bases between the germline ends. Germline assignment: CDR1 MGHRA and CDR2 YSYEKL. The CDR3 reads CASSRDGHRADTQYF. The CDR3 nucleotides are TGCGCCAGCAGCCGGGACGGACACAGGGCAGATACGCAGTATTTT.

The V and J genes are TRBV30 and TRBJ2-4, with D perhaps assigned TRBD1 or TRBD2 (6 bases each). Germline V CDR1 and CDR2: GTSNPN, SVGIG (reference sequence). V lost 3 bases, J lost 0 bases, and 12 bases lay in between. This CDR3 is built from 15 residues. DNA for the CDR3: TGTGCCTGGAGCAAGGGGGGACTAGCCAAAAACATTCAGTACTTC. This sequence encodes CAWSKGGLAKNIQYF.

V gene TRBV5-4 combines with J gene TRBJ2-3; D is unclear. The length of the CDR3 is 16 residues. V was trimmed by 4 bases and J by 0 bases, leaving 15 bases between them. Germline V CDR1 and CDR2: SGHNT, YYREEE (reference sequence). As DNA, the CDR3 is TGTGCCAGCAGCACTTCTTCGGCGTCTAGCACAGATACGCAGTATTTT. It yields the protein CASSTSSASSTDTQYF. The whole variable domain, remainder taken from reference TRBV5-4 and TRBJ2-3, is ETGVTQSPTHLIKTRGQQVTLRCSSQSGHNTVSWYQQALGQGPQFIFQYYREEENGRGNFPPRFSGLQFPNYSSELNVNALELDDSALYLCASSTSSASSTDTQYFGPGTRLTVL.

V and J are TRBV7-4 and TRBJ2-1; 11 bases are a match to TRBD1. Per germline, CDR1 SGHVT and CDR2 SQSDAQ. This CDR3 comprises 22 residues. V lost 1 base to trimming and J lost 1 base; unmatched junction nucleotides: 18. The CDR3 bases are TGTGCCAGCAGCTTAGGAGTTTTTAGGGACAGGGGGTTTGATGCTTCCTACAATGAGCAGTTCTTC. It is translated as CASSLGVFRDRGFDASYNEQFF.

The CDR3 nucleotides read TGCGCCAGCAGCCAAGGGTGGGGGACAGGGGAATTTAGCAATCAGCCCCAGCATTTT. Residues: CASSQGWGTGEFSNQPQHF. The chain carries TRBV4-1 and TRBJ1-5; 10 bases align to TRBD1. J was trimmed by 0 bases and V by 1 base; bases with no gene match: 9. The germline V gene has CDR1 MGHRA and CDR2 YSYEKL. CDR3 length: 19 amino acids.

The chain combines TRBV19 with TRBJ2-3, with 11 positions matching TRBD2. The germline CDR1 and CDR2 sequences are LNHDA and SQIVND (reference sequence). V trimming: 5 bases; J trimming: 4 bases; junction bases outside the gene matches: 2. The CDR3 sequence is 14 residues long. The chain's CDR3 is CASSVAGGPDTQYF. CDR3 bases: TGTGCCAGTAGTGTAGCGGGAGGGCCAGATACGCAGTATTTT.

This chain uses TRBV5-1 with TRBJ2-2; D may match TRBD1 or TRBD2 (5 bases each). Germline CDR1 reads SGHRS; CDR2 reads YFSETQ. CDR3 length equals 16 residues. The V end was cut by 9 bases, the J end by 2 bases, with 20 bases between. The DNA for the CDR3 is TGCGCCACCTCCGTTGTGGGGGTAGATAACACCGGGGAGCTGTTTTTT. Amino acids: CATSVVGVDNTGELFF.

This chain links TRBV30 with TRBJ2-5, with 11 bases identical to TRBD1. The CDR3 has 15 amino acids. Trimming cost V 0 bases and J 5 bases; bases outside gene matches: 5. Germline CDR1 is GTSNPN and CDR2 is SVGIG (reference sequence). CDR3 amino acids: CAWSVQGQGVETQYF. The CDR3, as DNA: TGTGCCTGGAGTGTACAGGGACAGGGGGTTGAGACCCAGTACTTC. Together with reference TRBV30 and TRBJ2-5, the CDR3 gives the full variable domain: SQTIHQWPATLVQPVGSPLSLECTVEGTSNPNLYWYRQAAGRGLQLLFYSVGIGQISSEVPQNLSASRPQDRQFILSSKKLLLSDSGFYLCAWSVQGQGVETQYFGPGTRLLVL.

Details on this clone: Compared with germline, one end of the junction differs, possibly owing to a read error. The chain employs TRBV20-1 and TRBJ2-7, with D possibly matching TRBD2 (6 bases). CDR1 is DFQATT and CDR2 is SNEGSKA in the germline V gene (reference sequence). The CDR3 runs to 10 residues. CDR3 nucleotides: TGCAGTGCTTATCCGGGACTGCTGAACTTC. Protein product: CSAYPGLLNF.

V gene TRBV7-6 combines with J gene TRBJ2-5; 7 bases agree with TRBD2. Germline V gives CDR1 SGHVS, CDR2 FNYEAQ. The CDR3 spans 15 residues. Trimming took 1 base from V and 2 from J; bases not matched to a gene: 4. Written as DNA, the CDR3 is TGTGCCAGCAGCTTAGGCGGGGGTCTACAAGAGACCCAGTACTTC. Translating gives CASSLGGGLQETQYF.

The rearrangement joins TRBV6-6 to TRBJ1-2; no clear D gene. Germline V CDR1 and CDR2: MNHNY, SVGAGI (reference sequence). The CDR3 has 14 residues. With 6 bases removed from V and 6 bases from J, the gap between germline ends came to 17 bases. CDR3 residues: CASSYDVAGDGYTF. The CDR3 DNA reads as TGTGCCAGCAGCTACGACGTGGCAGGAGATGGCTACACCTTC.

This clone was detected a few times. CDR3 in DNA: TGCGCCAGCAGCTCCGGGGACAGTGGAAACACCATATATTTT. As protein: CASSSGDSGNTIYF. V and J are TRBV5-1 and TRBJ1-3, with 7 positions matching TRBD1. With V trimmed by 3 bases and J by 3 bases, 3 bases remained unmatched. The CDR3 runs 14 residues. In germline, CDR1 is SGHRS, CDR2 YFSETQ.

V is TRBV11-2 and J is TRBJ2-5; 9 positions match TRBD1. The germline gives CDR1 SGHAT, CDR2 FQNNGV. The J segment lost 4 bases and the V segment lost 2 bases, leaving 5 bases of the junction unmatched. CDR3 length: 15 amino acids. The CDR3 DNA reads TGTGCCAGCAGCTTACTGACAGGGGGAGTAGAGACCCAGTACTTC. Its protein product is CASSLLTGGVETQYF.

CDR3 in amino acids: CASRLGRNQPQHF. In nucleotides, the CDR3 is TGTGCCAGTAGATTGGGTCGCAATCAGCCCCAGCATTTT. This chain joins TRBV19 and TRBJ1-5; no clear D gene. The V end was cut by 6 bases, the J end by 2 bases, with 8 bases between. The CDR3 spans 13 residues. Germline lookup yields CDR1 LNHDA and CDR2 SQIVND (reference sequence). Full variable domain (rest looked up from reference TRBV19 and TRBJ1-5): DGGITQSPKYLFRKEGQNVTLSCEQNLNHDAMYWYRQDPGQGLRLIYYSQIVNDFQKGDIAEGYSVSREKKESFPLTVTSAQKNPTAFYLCASRLGRNQPQHFGDGTRLSIL.

The J gene is TRBJ2-7, the V gene TRBV28; no definite D call. This CDR3 spans 12 amino acids. Trimming took 6 bases from V and 4 from J, leaving 10 bases between them. From germline, CDR1 is MDHEN and CDR2 SYDVKM. CDR3 loop: CASRLGYYEQYF. CDR3 coding DNA: TGTGCCAGCAGATTAGGCTATTACGAGCAGTACTTC.

This chain joins TRBV7-2 and TRBJ2-7, with 7 bases matching TRBD1. The CDR3 spans 14 residues. J gave up 5 bases and V 5 bases, and 9 bases lay outside the gene matches. CDR1 is SGHTA and CDR2 is FQGNSA in the germline V gene. Here the CDR3 DNA reads TGTGCCAGCAGCCCGGTGCGCCAGGGGGACGAGCAGTACTTC. This sequence encodes CASSPVRQGDEQYF.

The rearrangement uses TRBV6-5 and TRBJ1-1; D unresolved. This CDR3 has 14 amino acids. CDR1 and CDR2 from the germline V gene are MNHEY and SVGAGI. V lost 2 bases to trimming and J lost 4 bases, with 11 bases between them. The CDR3 reads CASSYHKVGTEAFF. In DNA form, the CDR3 reads TGTGCCAGCAGTTACCACAAGGTGGGCACTGAAGCTTTCTTT.

V is TRBV7-6 and J is TRBJ2-7; D unresolved. V lost 1 base, J lost 4 bases, and 8 bases lay in between. The germline CDR1 and CDR2 sequences are SGHVS and FNYEAQ. This CDR3 has 13 residues. CDR3 protein: CASSLEPDYEQYF. The CDR3 DNA sequence: TGTGCCAGCAGCTTAGAACCCGATTACGAGCAGTACTTC. Full variable domain (remainder filled in from reference TRBV7-6 and TRBJ2-7): GAGVSQSPRYKVTKRGQDVALRCDPISGHVSLYWYRQALGQGPEFLTYFNYEAQQDKSGLPNDRFSAERPEGSISTLTIQRTEQRDSAMYRCASSLEPDYEQYFGPGTRLTVT.

V is TRBV9 and J is TRBJ2-1; D is possibly TRBD2 (6 bases). The CDR3 contains 15 residues. Germline CDR1 SGDLS, CDR2 YYNGEE. V dropped 0 bases and J dropped 3 bases, with 10 bases sitting between them. The CDR3 is CASSVVGGDYNEQFF. The DNA of the CDR3 is TGTGCCAGCAGCGTAGTCGGCGGGGACTACAATGAGCAGTTCTTC.